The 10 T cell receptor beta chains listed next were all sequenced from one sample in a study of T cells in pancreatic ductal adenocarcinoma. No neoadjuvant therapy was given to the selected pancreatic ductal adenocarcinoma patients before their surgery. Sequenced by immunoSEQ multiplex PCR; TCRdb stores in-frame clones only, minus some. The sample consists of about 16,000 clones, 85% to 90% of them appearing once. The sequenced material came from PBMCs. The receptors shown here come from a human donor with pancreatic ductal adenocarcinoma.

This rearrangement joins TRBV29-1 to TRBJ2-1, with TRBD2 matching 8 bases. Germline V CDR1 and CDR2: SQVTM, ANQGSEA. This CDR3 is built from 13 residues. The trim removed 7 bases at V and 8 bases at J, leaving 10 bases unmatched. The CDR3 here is CSDGPGGGYEQFF. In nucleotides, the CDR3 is TGCAGCGACGGACCCGGGGGGGGGTATGAGCAGTTCTTC.

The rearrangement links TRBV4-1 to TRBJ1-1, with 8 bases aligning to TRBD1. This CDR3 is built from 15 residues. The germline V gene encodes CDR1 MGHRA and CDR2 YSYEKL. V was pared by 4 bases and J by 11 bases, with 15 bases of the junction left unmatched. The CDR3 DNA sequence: TGCGCCAGCAGCCGGGAGGACAGGGTTGAAAGTTCGGCTTTCTTT. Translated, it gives CASSREDRVESSAFF.

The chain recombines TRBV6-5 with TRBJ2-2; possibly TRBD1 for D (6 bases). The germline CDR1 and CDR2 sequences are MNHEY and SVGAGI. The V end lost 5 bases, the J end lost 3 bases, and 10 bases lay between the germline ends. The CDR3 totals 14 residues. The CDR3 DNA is TGTGCCAGCAGTCTAACAGGGTACACCGGGGAGCTGTTTTTT. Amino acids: CASSLTGYTGELFF.

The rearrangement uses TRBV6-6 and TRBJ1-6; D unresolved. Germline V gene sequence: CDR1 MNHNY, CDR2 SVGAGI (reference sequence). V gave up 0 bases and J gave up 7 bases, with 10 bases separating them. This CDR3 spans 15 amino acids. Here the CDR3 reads CASSYSTLRNSPLHF. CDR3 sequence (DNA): TGTGCCAGCAGTTACTCCACTCTACGCAATTCACCCCTCCACTTT.

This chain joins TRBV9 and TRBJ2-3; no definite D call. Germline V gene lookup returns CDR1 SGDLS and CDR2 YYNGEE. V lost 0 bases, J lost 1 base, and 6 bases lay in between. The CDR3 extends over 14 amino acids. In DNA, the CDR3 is TGTGCCAGCAGCGTAGCACAGCGCACAGATACGCAGTATTTT. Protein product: CASSVAQRTDTQYF.

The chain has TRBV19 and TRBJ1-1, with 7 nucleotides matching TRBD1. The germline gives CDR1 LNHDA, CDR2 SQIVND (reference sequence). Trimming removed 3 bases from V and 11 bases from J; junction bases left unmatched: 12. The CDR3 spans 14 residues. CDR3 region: CASSIRGNLFPAFF. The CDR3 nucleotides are TGTGCCAGTAGTATCAGGGGGAATTTGTTTCCCGCTTTCTTT.

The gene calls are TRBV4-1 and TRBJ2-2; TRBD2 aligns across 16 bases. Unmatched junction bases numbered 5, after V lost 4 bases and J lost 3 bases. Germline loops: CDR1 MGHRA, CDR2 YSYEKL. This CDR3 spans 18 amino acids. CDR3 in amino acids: CASSPGLAGGPDTGELFF. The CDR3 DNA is TGCGCCAGCAGCCCGGGACTAGCGGGGGGGCCGGACACCGGGGAGCTGTTTTTT.

CDR3 protein: CASSLAISSYEQYF. DNA of the CDR3: TGTGCCAGCAGTTTGGCCATCAGTTCCTACGAGCAGTACTTC. The genes are TRBV28 and TRBJ2-7; D is undetermined. The CDR3 extends over 14 amino acids. Germline CDR1 MDHEN, CDR2 SYDVKM. V gave up 3 bases and J gave up 1 base, with 10 bases separating them.

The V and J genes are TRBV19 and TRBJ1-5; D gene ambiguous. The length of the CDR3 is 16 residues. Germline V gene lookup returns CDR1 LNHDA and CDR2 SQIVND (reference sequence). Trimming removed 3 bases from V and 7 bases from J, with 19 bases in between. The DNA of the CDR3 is TGTGCCAGTAGTATTGTGATTCGCGGAGGAGGACAGCCCCAGCATTTT. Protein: CASSIVIRGGGQPQHF. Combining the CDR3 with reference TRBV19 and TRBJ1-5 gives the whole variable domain DGGITQSPKYLFRKEGQNVTLSCEQNLNHDAMYWYRQDPGQGLRLIYYSQIVNDFQKGDIAEGYSVSREKKESFPLTVTSAQKNPTAFYLCASSIVIRGGGQPQHFGDGTRLSIL.

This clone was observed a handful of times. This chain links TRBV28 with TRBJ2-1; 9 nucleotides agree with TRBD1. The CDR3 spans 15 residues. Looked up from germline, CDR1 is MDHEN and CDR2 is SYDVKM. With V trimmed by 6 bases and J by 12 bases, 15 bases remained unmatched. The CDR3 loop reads CASSRRDRAVSGQFF. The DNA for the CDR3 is TGTGCCAGCAGCCGAAGGGACAGGGCGGTTTCTGGGCAGTTCTTC. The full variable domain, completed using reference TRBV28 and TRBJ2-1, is DVKVTQSSRYLVKRTGEKVFLECVQDMDHENMFWYRQDPGLGLRLIYFSYDVKMKEKGDIPEGYSVSREKKERFSLILESASTNQTSMYLCASSRRDRAVSGQFFGPGTRLTVL.